Below are 26 T cell receptor beta chains sequenced from a single sample in a study of OX40 agonist ivuxolimab in advanced cancers. Produced via immunoSEQ multiplex PCR; TCRdb's table is partial and in-frame only. The profile shows about 35,000 clones, around four fifths of them singletons. Sequencing was performed on CD4+ or CD8+ T cells sorted from blood, taken in a trial of the OX40 agonist ivuxolimab. These receptors all stem from an adult with an advanced solid tumor such as melanoma, head and neck, liver or kidney cancer.

This chain joins TRBV5-5 and TRBJ1-1; D ambiguous. The CDR3 is 12 residues long. Trimming took 4 bases from V and 1 from J, leaving 5 bases between them. Looked up from germline, CDR1 is SGHKS and CDR2 is YYEKEE (reference sequence). The CDR3 spells CASSAQNTEAFF. The DNA for the CDR3 is TGTGCCAGCAGCGCACAGAACACTGAAGCTTTCTTT.

The V and J genes are TRBV9 and TRBJ1-2; D is unclear. Trimming cost V 1 base and J 4 bases, with 8 bases left between them. Per the germline V gene, CDR1 is SGDLS and CDR2 is YYNGEE. The CDR3 spans 13 residues. The CDR3 sequence is CASSVKGGYGYTF. Written as DNA, the CDR3 is TGTGCCAGCAGCGTAAAGGGTGGCTATGGCTACACCTTC.

The gene calls are TRBV27 and TRBJ1-2; TRBD1 agrees at 9 bases. The CDR3 has 15 residues. V was clipped by 5 bases and J by 6 bases; unmatched bases: 10. CDR1 is MNHEY, CDR2 SMNVEV, per germline (reference sequence). DNA of the CDR3: TGTGCCAGCAGTAATATCGGGACAGGGATTCATGGCTACACCTTC. Translating it yields CASSNIGTGIHGYTF.

This chain connects TRBV19 to TRBJ1-5; the D is unclear. The germline CDR1 and CDR2 sequences are LNHDA and SQIVND (reference sequence). The CDR3 has 17 residues. Trimming left V 3 bases short and J 5 bases short, with 20 bases between. This CDR3 is CASSIWQARTEDQPQHF. The CDR3 bases are TGTGCCAGTAGTATCTGGCAGGCAAGAACCGAGGATCAGCCCCAGCATTTT.

The J gene is TRBJ2-2, the V gene TRBV10-3, with D possibly matching TRBD2 (6 bases). The CDR3 extends over 12 amino acids. Germline CDR1 reads ENHRY; CDR2 reads SYGVKD. V was cut by 10 bases and J by 4 bases, with 10 bases left in between. The CDR3: CATGVGTGELFF. Written as DNA, the CDR3 is TGTGCCACGGGGGTGGGCACCGGGGAGCTGTTTTTT.

This chain connects TRBV27 to TRBJ2-2, with D maybe TRBD2 (6 bases). The V gene's germline CDR1 is MNHEY and CDR2 SMNVEV (reference sequence). V was trimmed by 3 bases and J by 7 bases, leaving 12 bases between them. The CDR3 covers 14 residues. CDR3 DNA: TGTGCCAGCAGTTTCTGGCTAGCGCACGGGGAGCTGTTTTTT. Its protein product is CASSFWLAHGELFF.

Written as DNA, the CDR3 is TGTGCCAGCAGCTACGCCGGGACAGGGGGCGGTGAGCAGTTCTTC. It codes for CASSYAGTGGGEQFF. The chain uses TRBV7-9 and TRBJ2-1, with TRBD1 matching over 12 bases. The CDR3 contains 15 residues. Germline CDR1 and CDR2: SEHNR and FQNEAQ (reference sequence). The junction had 7 bases not matched to a gene; V was cut back by 4 bases and J by 9 bases.

J is TRBJ2-5 and V is TRBV4-1, with unresolved D. The length of the CDR3 is 15 residues. With 5 bases removed from V and 4 bases from J, the gap between germline ends came to 17 bases. Germline CDR1 MGHRA, CDR2 YSYEKL. The CDR3 here is CASSMGITRAETQYF. DNA of the CDR3: TGCGCCAGCAGCATGGGGATAACCCGAGCAGAGACCCAGTACTTC.

This chain uses TRBV7-2 with TRBJ2-2; D uncertain. V was clipped by 6 bases and J by 0 bases, with 8 bases between them. Germline CDR1 is SGHTA and CDR2 is FQGNSA. The CDR3 totals 14 residues. The DNA for the CDR3 is TGTGCCAGCAGGGCTGGGCCGAACACCGGGGAGCTGTTTTTT. It translates to CASRAGPNTGELFF.

This CDR3 is CSVVGANIQYF. DNA of the CDR3: TGCAGCGTTGTGGGGGCCAACATTCAGTACTTC. The chain uses TRBV29-1 and TRBJ2-4; TRBD1 might be the D (6 bases). Germline loops: CDR1 SQVTM, CDR2 ANQGSEA. Trimming stripped 4 bases from V and 7 bases from J, with 8 bases between. This CDR3 is 11 amino acids long.

The genes are TRBV29-1 and TRBJ1-2, with D maybe TRBD1 (5 bases). Trimming took off 0 bases at V and 0 bases at J, with 8 bases between the two ends. The CDR3 loop spans 14 amino acids. Germline V gene data show CDR1 as SQVTM and CDR2 as ANQGSEA. This CDR3 is CSVEDQGPNYGYTF. The CDR3 bases are TGCAGCGTTGAAGATCAGGGACCTAACTATGGCTACACCTTC.

This sequence joins TRBV29-1 and TRBJ1-1; D uncertain. V was shortened by 4 bases and J by 2 bases, with 5 bases between the two germline ends. The CDR3 length is 11 residues. The germline V gene encodes CDR1 SQVTM and CDR2 ANQGSEA. Here the CDR3 DNA reads TGCAGCGTTGGGGATAACACTGAAGCTTTCTTT. Protein sequence: CSVGDNTEAFF.

This chain links TRBV28 with TRBJ2-2; TRBD1 might be the D (5 bases). V was shortened by 8 bases and J by 5 bases, with 9 bases between the two germline ends. CDR1 and CDR2 (germline): MDHEN, SYDVKM. CDR3 length: 12 residues. CDR3 nucleotides: TGTGCCAGCGATCCAGGGACCGGGGAGCTGTTTTTT. Encoded protein: CASDPGTGELFF.

The chain employs TRBV14 and TRBJ2-7; D gene ambiguous. The CDR3 sequence is 13 residues long. V was clipped by 5 bases and J by 4 bases, with 12 bases between them. CDR1 is SGHDN and CDR2 is FVKESK in the germline V gene. The CDR3 protein is CASSLTDLYEQYF. CDR3 sequence (DNA): TGTGCCAGCAGCTTAACGGACCTATACGAGCAGTACTTC. The full variable domain, completed using reference TRBV14 and TRBJ2-7, is EAGVTQFPSHSVIEKGQTVTLRCDPISGHDNLYWYRRVMGKEIKFLLHFVKESKQDESGMPNNRFLAERTGGTYSTLKVQPAELEDSGVYFCASSLTDLYEQYFGPGTRLTVT.

This rearrangement joins TRBV7-9 to TRBJ2-3; TRBD1 matches 9 bases. There are 16 residues in the CDR3. The ends lost 5 bases at V and 5 bases at J; junction bases unmatched: 11. Looked up from germline, CDR1 is SEHNR and CDR2 is FQNEAQ (reference sequence). CDR3 bases: TGTGCCAGCAGCCCCCGGGACAGGGCGGGCGAAGATACGCAGTATTTT. Translation gives CASSPRDRAGEDTQYF.

V usage is TRBV5-3 and J usage is TRBJ1-2, with D perhaps TRBD1 (6 bases). TRBV5-3 is identified as an open reading frame with a role that is uncertain. The CDR3 has 14 residues. Trimming pared 2 bases from V and 6 bases from J, leaving 14 bases between. The CDR3 spells CARSFGSGEDGYTF. The CDR3 DNA reads TGTGCCAGAAGCTTCGGGTCAGGGGAAGATGGCTACACCTTC.

J is TRBJ2-1 and V is TRBV5-1; D might be TRBD2 (7 bases). Germline values: CDR1 SGHRS, CDR2 YFSETQ. CDR3 length: 16 amino acids. V was pared by 0 bases and J by 3 bases, with 13 bases between. The CDR3 DNA reads as TGCGCCAGCAGCTTGGTGGGCGGGGGCCTCTACAATGAGCAGTTCTTC. Protein product: CASSLVGGGLYNEQFF. Using reference TRBV5-1 and TRBJ2-1 for the parts outside the CDR3, the full variable domain is KAGVTQTPRYLIKTRGQQVTLSCSPISGHRSVSWYQQTPGQGLQFLFEYFSETQRNKGNFPGRFSGRQFSNSRSEMNVSTLELGDSALYLCASSLVGGGLYNEQFFGPGTRLTVL.

V and J are TRBV28 and TRBJ1-5, with 7 bases fitting TRBD1. This CDR3 comprises 14 residues. From germline, CDR1 is MDHEN and CDR2 SYDVKM. J gave up 5 bases and V 5 bases, and 6 bases lay outside the gene matches. CDR3 region: CASSLQGTDQPQHF. The CDR3 DNA follows: TGTGCCAGCAGTCTACAGGGGACGGATCAGCCCCAGCATTTT.

DNA of the CDR3: TGTGCCAGCAGCACCCGGAAAGGGGGGGGCTACAATGAGCAGTTCTTC. Amino acids: CASSTRKGGGYNEQFF. This sequence joins TRBV13 and TRBJ2-1; a weak D match, TRBD2 (7 bases). The CDR3 contains 16 residues. Germline V gene data show CDR1 as PRHDT and CDR2 as FYEKMQ (reference sequence). Trimming removed 5 bases from V and 3 bases from J, with 17 bases in between.

This chain uses TRBV9 with TRBJ2-1, with TRBD1 identical over 9 bases. The CDR3 runs to 14 residues. CDR1 is SGDLS and CDR2 is YYNGEE in the germline V gene. V trimming: 3 bases; J trimming: 5 bases; junction bases outside the gene matches: 3. This CDR3 reads CASSATGGHNEQFF. CDR3 bases: TGTGCCAGCAGCGCGACAGGGGGGCACAATGAGCAGTTCTTC. The variable domain in full, completed from reference TRBV9 and TRBJ2-1, reads DSGVTQTPKHLITATGQRVTLRCSPRSGDLSVYWYQQSLDQGLQFLIQYYNGEERAKGNILERFSAQQFPDLHSELNLSSLELGDSALYFCASSATGGHNEQFFGPGTRLTVL.

The rearrangement joins TRBV18 to TRBJ2-7; 10 bases match TRBD1. The J segment lost 2 bases and the V segment lost 5 bases, leaving 9 bases of the junction unmatched. Germline CDR1 reads KGHSH; CDR2 reads LQKENI. The CDR3 totals 16 residues. CDR3 region: CASSTQTGGSTYEQYF. DNA for the CDR3: TGTGCCAGCTCAACCCAGACAGGGGGCTCTACCTACGAGCAGTACTTC.

The chain employs TRBV7-6 and TRBJ2-3, with a tentative D call TRBD2 (6 bases). CDR3 length equals 16 residues. Germline assignment: CDR1 SGHVS and CDR2 FNYEAQ. V was cut by 5 bases and J by 2 bases, with 17 bases left in between. Here the CDR3 reads CASSPHFGGTTDTQYF. The CDR3 DNA follows: TGTGCCAGCAGCCCCCATTTTGGGGGGACCACAGATACGCAGTATTTT.

The chain joins TRBV9 to TRBJ2-7, with D possibly being TRBD1 (5 bases). Trimming removed 3 bases at V and 0 bases at J, with 7 bases between. Germline assignment: CDR1 SGDLS and CDR2 YYNGEE. The CDR3 runs to 13 residues. CDR3 sequence reads: CASSGQSSYEQYF. The DNA for the CDR3 is TGTGCCAGCAGCGGACAGTCCTCCTACGAGCAGTACTTC.

The CDR3 nucleotides read TGTGCCAGTAGTATGGGACGGGGAAGCTCCTACGAGCAGTACTTC. It encodes CASSMGRGSSYEQYF. This rearrangement joins TRBV19 to TRBJ2-7, with D possibly being TRBD1 or TRBD2 (5 bases each). The V gene's germline CDR1 is LNHDA and CDR2 SQIVND (reference sequence). The CDR3 covers 15 residues. V shed 3 bases and J shed 0 bases, with 12 bases lying between them.

The CDR3: CASSQDRDSYEQYF. Here the CDR3 DNA reads TGTGCCAGCAGCCAAGATCGGGACTCCTACGAGCAGTACTTC. This rearrangement joins TRBV14 to TRBJ2-7, with D maybe TRBD2 (5 bases). This CDR3 region has 14 residues. CDR1 and CDR2 from the germline V gene are SGHDN and FVKESK. V was shortened by 0 bases and J by 0 bases, with 6 bases between the two germline ends.

V gene TRBV19 combines with J gene TRBJ2-3, with D uncertain. CDR3 size: 13 residues. CDR1 and CDR2 from the germline V gene are LNHDA and SQIVND (reference sequence). With 10 bases removed from V and 1 base from J, the gap between germline ends came to 12 bases. The chain's CDR3 is CAIDGVGTDTQYF. The CDR3 nucleotides read TGTGCCATCGACGGTGTCGGCACAGATACGCAGTATTTT.